This T cell receptor (beta chain) was recorded in a study of T cell changes during pregnancy in multiple sclerosis (dated by TCRdb to between 2018 and 2021). About the full investigation: The study examined how the T cell repertoire changed over the course of pregnancy in women with multiple sclerosis.

Receptors were amplified or captured by the immunoSEQ multiplex PCR assay. The source is immuneACCESS, and TCRdb retained only in-frame sequences with V and J called. Part of the clones is not carried over; for the studies checked, unresolved V genes explain less than half of this, and the remainder is unexplained. This sample holds fewer than 50,000 clones; around 90% were observed only once. The ten largest clones represent more than 8.5% of the sample. Worth noting for this clone: The clone's antigen remains unknown. No base quality information exists; no much larger clone differs at one position.

V was cut back by 7 bases and J by 4 bases, leaving a gap of 13 bases between them. Looking up the germline V gene (reference sequence) yields CDR1 LNHDA and CDR2 SQIVND. The CDR3 contains 14 residues, cysteine and phenylalanine counted. Only the CDR3 DNA stays, 42 bases, in frame from base 1. The sequence was collected from a female donor with multiple sclerosis, enrolled in a pregnancy study. Here the sequenced sample was CD8+ T cells from peripheral blood mononuclear cells, taken after pregnancy. The sequence joins TRBV19 to TRBJ2-2, with TRBD2 tentatively as D gene (5 bases match). The CDR3 reads CASTGISSTGELFF. The DNA sequence is TGTGCCAGTACCGGGATCTCGAGCACCGGGGAGCTGTTTTTT.